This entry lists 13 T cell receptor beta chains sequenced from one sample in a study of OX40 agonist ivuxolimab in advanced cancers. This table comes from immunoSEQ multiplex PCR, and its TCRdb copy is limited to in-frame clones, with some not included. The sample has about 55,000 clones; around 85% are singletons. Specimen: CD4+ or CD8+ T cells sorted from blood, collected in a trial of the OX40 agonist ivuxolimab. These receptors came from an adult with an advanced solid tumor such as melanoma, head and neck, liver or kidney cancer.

The CDR3 is CASSPRVSYEQYF. CDR3 in DNA: TGCGCCAGCAGCCCTAGGGTCTCCTACGAGCAGTACTTC. The genes are TRBV5-1 and TRBJ2-7; no clear D. Between the trimmed V and J ends, which lost 4 bases and 0 bases, there was a span of 8 bases. Per the germline V gene, CDR1 is SGHRS and CDR2 is YFSETQ. CDR3 length: 13 amino acids. Looking up the rest from reference TRBV5-1 and TRBJ2-7 gives the full variable domain: KAGVTQTPRYLIKTRGQQVTLSCSPISGHRSVSWYQQTPGQGLQFLFEYFSETQRNKGNFPGRFSGRQFSNSRSEMNVSTLELGDSALYLCASSPRVSYEQYFGPGTRLTVT.

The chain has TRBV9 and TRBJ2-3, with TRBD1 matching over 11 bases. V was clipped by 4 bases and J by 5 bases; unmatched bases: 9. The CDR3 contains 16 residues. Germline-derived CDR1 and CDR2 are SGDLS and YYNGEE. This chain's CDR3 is CASSLTGQGAVDTQYF. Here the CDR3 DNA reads TGTGCCAGCAGCCTTACCGGACAGGGGGCTGTAGATACGCAGTATTTT.

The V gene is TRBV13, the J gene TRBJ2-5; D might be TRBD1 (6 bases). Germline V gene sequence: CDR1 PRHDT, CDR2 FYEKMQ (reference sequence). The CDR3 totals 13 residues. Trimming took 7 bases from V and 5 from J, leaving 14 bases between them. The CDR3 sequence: CASTRGGRETQYF. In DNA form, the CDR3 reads TGTGCCAGCACCCGTGGGGGCAGGGAGACCCAGTACTTC.

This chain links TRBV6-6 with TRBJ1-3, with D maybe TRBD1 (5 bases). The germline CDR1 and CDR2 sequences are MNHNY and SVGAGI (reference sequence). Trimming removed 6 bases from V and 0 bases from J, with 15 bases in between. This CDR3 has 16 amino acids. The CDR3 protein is CASSQLAGGSGNTIYF. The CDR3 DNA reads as TGTGCCAGCAGCCAACTTGCCGGGGGCTCTGGAAACACCATATATTTT.

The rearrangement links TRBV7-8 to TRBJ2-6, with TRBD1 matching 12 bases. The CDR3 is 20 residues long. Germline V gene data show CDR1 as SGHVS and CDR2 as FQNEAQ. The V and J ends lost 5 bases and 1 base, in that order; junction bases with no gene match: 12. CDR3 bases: TGTGCCAGCAGCCGGAGACTCGGGACAGGGGGCAGTTCTGGGGCCAACGTCCTGACTTTC. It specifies CASSRRLGTGGSSGANVLTF.

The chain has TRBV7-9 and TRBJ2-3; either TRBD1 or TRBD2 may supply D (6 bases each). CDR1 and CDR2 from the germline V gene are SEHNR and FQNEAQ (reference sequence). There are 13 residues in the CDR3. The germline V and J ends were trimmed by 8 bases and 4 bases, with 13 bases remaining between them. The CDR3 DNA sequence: TGTGCCAGCGGGAGGACAGTCTCAGATACGCAGTATTTT. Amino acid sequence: CASGRTVSDTQYF.

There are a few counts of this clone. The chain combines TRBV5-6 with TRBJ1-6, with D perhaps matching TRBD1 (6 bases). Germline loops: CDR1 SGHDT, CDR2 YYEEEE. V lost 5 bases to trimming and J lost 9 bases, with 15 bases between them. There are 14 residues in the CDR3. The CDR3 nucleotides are TGTGCCAGCAGGGTGAGGGGGGGAGGTTCACCCCTCCACTTT. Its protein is CASRVRGGGSPLHF. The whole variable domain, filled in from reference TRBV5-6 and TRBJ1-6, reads DAGVTQSPTHLIKTRGQQVTLRCSPKSGHDTVSWYQQALGQGPQFIFQYYEEEERQRGNFPDRFSGHQFPNYSSELNVNALLLGDSALYLCASRVRGGGSPLHFGNGTRLTVT.

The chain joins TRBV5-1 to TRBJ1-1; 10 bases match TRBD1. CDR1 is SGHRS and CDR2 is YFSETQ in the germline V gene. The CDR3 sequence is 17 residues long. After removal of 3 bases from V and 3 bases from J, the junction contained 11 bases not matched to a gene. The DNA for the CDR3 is TGCGCCAGCAGCTATCACGGGACAGGGGACGGATACACTGAAGCTTTCTTT. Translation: CASSYHGTGDGYTEAFF.

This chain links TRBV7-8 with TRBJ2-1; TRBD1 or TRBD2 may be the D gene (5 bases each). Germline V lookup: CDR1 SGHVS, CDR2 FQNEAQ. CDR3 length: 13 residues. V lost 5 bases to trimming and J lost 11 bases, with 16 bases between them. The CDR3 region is CASSPRDLMQQFF. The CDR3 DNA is TGTGCCAGCAGCCCCCGGGACCTTATGCAGCAGTTCTTC.

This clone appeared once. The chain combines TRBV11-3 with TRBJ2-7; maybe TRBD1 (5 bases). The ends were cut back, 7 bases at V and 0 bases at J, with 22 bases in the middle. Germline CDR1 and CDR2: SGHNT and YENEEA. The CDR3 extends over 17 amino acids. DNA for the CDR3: TGTGCCAGCACCACTCGACAGTCAGGCCTACACTCCTACGAGCAGTACTTC. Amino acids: CASTTRQSGLHSYEQYF.

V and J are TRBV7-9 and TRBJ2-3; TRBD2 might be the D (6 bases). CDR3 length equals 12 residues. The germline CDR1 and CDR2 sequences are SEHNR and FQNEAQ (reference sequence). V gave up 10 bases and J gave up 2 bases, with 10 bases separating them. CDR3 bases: TGTGCCAACCTAGCGCCCACAGATACGCAGTATTTT. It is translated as CANLAPTDTQYF.

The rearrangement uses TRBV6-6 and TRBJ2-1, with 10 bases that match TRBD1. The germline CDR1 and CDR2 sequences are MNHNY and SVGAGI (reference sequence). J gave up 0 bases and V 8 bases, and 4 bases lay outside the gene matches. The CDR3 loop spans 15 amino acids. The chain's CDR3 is CASCRDRGSYNEQFF. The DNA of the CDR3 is TGTGCCAGCTGCAGGGACAGGGGCTCCTACAATGAGCAGTTCTTC.

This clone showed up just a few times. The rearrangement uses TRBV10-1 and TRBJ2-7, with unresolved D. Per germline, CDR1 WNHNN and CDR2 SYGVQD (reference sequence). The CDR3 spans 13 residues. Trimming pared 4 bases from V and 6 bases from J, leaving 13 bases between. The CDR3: CASSVARTGEQYF. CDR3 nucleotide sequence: TGCGCCAGCAGTGTTGCCAGGACGGGCGAGCAGTACTTC.